The rows below give T cell receptor beta chains drawn from one sample of a study of CXCR3-negative and CXCR3-positive naive CD8 T cells. TCRdb reprocessed the 5' RACE reads and keeps a single row for each CDR3 protein, giving no DNA. The sample is made up of approximately 45,000 distinct CDR3 sequences, and the top ten hold roughly 14% of it. Sequencing input: memory CD8+ T cells from blood. Every receptor here comes from a human donor in good health. Some clones in this sample may be carry-over from other donors' samples. Both conserved end residues are part of each CDR3. Clone sizes are given selectively: once, few, many, or a class where the clone is expanded.

abundance,j_gene,len,v_gene,CDR3aa
-,TRBJ2-1,15,TRBV27,CASGLAGSSYNEQFF
-,TRBJ2-2,16,TRBV7-8,CASTPSTGGNTGELFF
-,TRBJ1-5,15,TRBV7-8,CASSLADSSNQPQHF
-,TRBJ2-2,13,TRBV7-7,CASSLVGPGELFF
-,TRBJ1-5,15,TRBV2,CASSTDRHTNQPQHF
-,TRBJ1-1,11,TRBV29-1,CSVENGPEAFF
-,TRBJ1-4,15,TRBV6-6,CASSYSHTANEKLFF
-,TRBJ2-2,15,TRBV24-1,CATSEGDRDTGELFF
-,TRBJ2-6,18,TRBV6-2/TRBV6-3,CASTELAGGFSGANVLTF
-,TRBJ2-1,16,TRBV20-1,CSARSLAGGSREEQFF
-,TRBJ2-2,18,TRBV4-1,CASSLLPGLAGNTGELFF
-,TRBJ1-1,15,TRBV7-9,CASSTATGVNTEAFF
-,TRBJ1-1,12,TRBV28,CASREDHTEAFF
-,TRBJ2-7,13,TRBV20-1,CSARGTASYEQYF
-,TRBJ1-1,15,TRBV2,CASSLLDRAVTEAFF
-,TRBJ2-5,16,TRBV9,CASSVDTDYRRETQYF
-,TRBJ2-3,14,TRBV5-1,CASSLRTEGDTQYF
-,TRBJ1-1,12,TRBV29-1,CSVEDLGAEAFF
-,TRBJ1-1,15,TRBV4-3,CASSQDLSLGEGAFF
-,TRBJ1-4,11,TRBV7-9,CASSGDEKLFF
-,TRBJ2-7,15,TRBV12-3/TRBV12-4,CASSLAVSGSYEQYF
-,TRBJ1-5,13,TRBV6-5,CASSPWSNQPQHF
-,TRBJ2-7,13,TRBV3-1,CASSQGSAYEQYF
medium-sized,TRBJ2-3,16,TRBV4-3,CASSQDPSGGPDTQYF
-,TRBJ2-1,16,TRBV5-1,CASSLARTGIVNEQFF
-,TRBJ2-2,18,TRBV19,CASTWRASGRANTGELFF
-,TRBJ2-1,16,TRBV28,CASSLFSGGAHNEQFF
-,TRBJ2-7,13,TRBV4-1,CASSPEDSYEQYF
-,TRBJ2-7,17,TRBV11-2,CASSFPVQGAETYEQYF
-,TRBJ1-5,14,TRBV4-3,CASSQQGVSQPQHF
-,TRBJ2-1,15,TRBV4-1,CASSQGGQWGDEQFF
-,TRBJ1-4,11,TRBV28,CAVSPGGKLFF
-,TRBJ2-5,15,TRBV11-2,CASSLDPGRAETQYF
-,TRBJ2-1,15,TRBV15,CATSRSRTGGNEQFF
-,TRBJ1-2,16,TRBV12-5,CASGSSTGQANYGYTF
-,TRBJ1-1,11,TRBV28,CALRGNTEAFF
-,TRBJ2-7,14,TRBV18,CASSPGDTSYEQYF
-,TRBJ2-7,14,TRBV15,CATSRGSGRNEQYF
-,TRBJ2-1,18,TRBV5-1,CASSPLSPPGISYNEQFF
-,TRBJ2-7,12,TRBV6-2/TRBV6-3,CASSFGGVEQYF
-,TRBJ2-3,13,TRBV28,CASSTTGTDTQYF
-,TRBJ2-5,16,TRBV12-3/TRBV12-4,CASSSTSGMGQETQYF
-,TRBJ2-5,15,TRBV4-3,CASSLERGAQETQYF
-,TRBJ2-7,15,TRBV7-9,CASSPRGAPRNEQYF
-,TRBJ2-7,13,TRBV7-2,CASSSGLADEQYF
-,TRBJ2-7,13,TRBV5-1,CASSLDFSYEQYF